This entry concerns a single T cell receptor beta chain. The CDR3 has 16 amino acids. The V end lost 1 base, the J end lost 4 bases, and 16 bases lay between the germline ends. Germline loops: CDR1 LGHNA, CDR2 YSLEER. These data come from a study of technical replicates of blood from a handful of donors. Sequencing used immunoSEQ multiplex PCR; TCRdb keeps in-frame clones, though not all of them. Seen here are about 59,000 clones, approximately 92% observed once, and the top ten hold 4.2%. Sequencing was carried out using PBMCs. This clonotype was sampled from a human donor in good health. Some clones in this sample may be carry-over from other donors' samples. The J gene is TRBJ1-1, the V gene TRBV4-3; D remains unclear. The CDR3 coding sequence is TGCGCCAGCAGCCAAGGCTATCCCCGGGAGGGCACTGAAGCTTTCTTT. Its protein is CASSQGYPREGTEAFF.